What follows describes a single T cell receptor beta chain. The target antigen is unknown. Trimming left V 5 bases short and J 6 bases short, with 16 bases between. The CDR3 spans 14 residues. Germline CDR1 is MNHNY and CDR2 is SVGAGI (reference sequence). These data come from a study of OX40 agonist ivuxolimab in advanced cancers. Across the whole study: Three patients showed partial responses: one hepatocellular carcinoma and two cutaneous melanoma cases.

Here immunoSEQ multiplex PCR was the method, and the copy in TCRdb shows in-frame clones only, minus some. Of more than 70,000 clones listed, around 90% are singletons. Study-level findings and limits: Partial responders at 0.1-3.0 mg/kg showed near-lowest clonal expansion. Some patients without response likewise showed low normalized clonal expansion.

Sequenced material: CD4+ or CD8+ T cells sorted from blood, taken in a trial of the OX40 agonist ivuxolimab. This receptor was identified in an adult with an advanced solid tumor such as melanoma, head and neck, liver or kidney cancer. V gene TRBV6-6 combines with J gene TRBJ1-1; possibly TRBD1 for D (6 bases). The CDR3 DNA sequence: TGTGCCAGCAGTCACAGAGGACAGTATTCTGAAGCTTTCTTT. Its protein product is CASSHRGQYSEAFF.